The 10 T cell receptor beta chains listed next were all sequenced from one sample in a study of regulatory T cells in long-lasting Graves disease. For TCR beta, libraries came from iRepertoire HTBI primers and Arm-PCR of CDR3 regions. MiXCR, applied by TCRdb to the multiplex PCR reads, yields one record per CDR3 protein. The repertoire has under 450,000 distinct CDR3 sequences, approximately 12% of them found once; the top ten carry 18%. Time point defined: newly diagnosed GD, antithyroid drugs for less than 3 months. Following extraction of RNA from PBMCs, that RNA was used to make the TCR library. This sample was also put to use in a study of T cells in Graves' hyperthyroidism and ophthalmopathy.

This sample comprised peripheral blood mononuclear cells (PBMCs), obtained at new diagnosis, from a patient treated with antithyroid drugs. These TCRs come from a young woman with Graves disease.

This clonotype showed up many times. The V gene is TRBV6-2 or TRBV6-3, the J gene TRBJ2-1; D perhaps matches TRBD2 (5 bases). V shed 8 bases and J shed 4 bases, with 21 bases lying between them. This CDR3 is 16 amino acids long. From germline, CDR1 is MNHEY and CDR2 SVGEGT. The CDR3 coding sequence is TGTGCCAGCTCCCCCGCGGTAGCGAGAAGTTACAATGAGCAGTTCTTC. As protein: CASSPAVARSYNEQFF.

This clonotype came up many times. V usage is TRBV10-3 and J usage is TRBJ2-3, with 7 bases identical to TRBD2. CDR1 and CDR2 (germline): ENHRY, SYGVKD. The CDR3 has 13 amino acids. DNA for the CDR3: TGTGCGGTCCCAGCGGGGAGCACAGATACGCAGTATTTT. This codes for CAVPAGSTDTQYF.

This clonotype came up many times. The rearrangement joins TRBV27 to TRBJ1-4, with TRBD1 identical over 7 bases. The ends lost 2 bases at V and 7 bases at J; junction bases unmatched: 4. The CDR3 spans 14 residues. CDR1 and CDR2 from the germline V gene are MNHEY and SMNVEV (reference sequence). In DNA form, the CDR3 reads TGTGCCAGCAGTTTACAGGGGGAAACTGAAAAACTGTTTTTT. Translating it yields CASSLQGETEKLFF.

CDR3 loop: CASSPGGVLYGYTF. The CDR3, as DNA: TGTGCCAGCAGCCCTGGCGGGGTCCTCTATGGCTACACCTTC. The chain has TRBV7-2 and TRBJ1-2; D call uncertain. V lost 5 bases to trimming and J lost 4 bases, with 14 bases between them. CDR3 length: 14 residues. The germline gives CDR1 SGHTA, CDR2 FQGNSA.

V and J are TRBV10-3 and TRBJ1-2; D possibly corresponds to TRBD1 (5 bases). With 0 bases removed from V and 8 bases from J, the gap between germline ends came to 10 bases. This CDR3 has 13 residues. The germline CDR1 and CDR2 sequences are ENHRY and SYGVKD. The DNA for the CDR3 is TGTGCCATCAGTGAGTCTGGGGCCCGAGGCTACACCTTC. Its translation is CAISESGARGYTF.

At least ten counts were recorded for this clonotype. This CDR3 reads CASSLAYLGNEQFF. CDR3 bases: TGTGCCAGCAGCTTAGCGTACCTAGGCAATGAGCAGTTCTTC. V gene TRBV7-2 combines with J gene TRBJ2-1, with unresolved D. CDR3 length: 14 amino acids. The germline CDR1 and CDR2 sequences are SGHTA and FQGNSA. V gave up 0 bases and J gave up 6 bases, with 9 bases separating them.

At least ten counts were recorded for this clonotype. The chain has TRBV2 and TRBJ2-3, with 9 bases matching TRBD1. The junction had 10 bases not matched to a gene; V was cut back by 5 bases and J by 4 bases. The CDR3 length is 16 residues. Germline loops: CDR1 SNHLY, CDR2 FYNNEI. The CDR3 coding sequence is TGTGCCAGCAGTTACTCACCGGGACAGGGCCCAGATACGCAGTATTTT. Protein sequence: CASSYSPGQGPDTQYF.

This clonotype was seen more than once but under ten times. The CDR3 spells CASSFPGDGNTIYF. The CDR3 DNA sequence: TGTGCCAGCAGCTTCCCGGGAGACGGAAACACCATATATTTT. This chain connects TRBV7-9 to TRBJ1-3; no firm D call. Germline V CDR1 and CDR2: SEHNR, FQNEAQ (reference sequence). Trimming stripped 3 bases from V and 4 bases from J, with 10 bases between. The CDR3 runs 14 residues.

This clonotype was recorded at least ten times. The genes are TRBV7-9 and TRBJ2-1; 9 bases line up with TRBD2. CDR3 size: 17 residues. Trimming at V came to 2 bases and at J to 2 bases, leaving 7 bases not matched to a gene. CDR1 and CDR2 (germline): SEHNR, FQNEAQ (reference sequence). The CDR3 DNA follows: TGTGCCAGCAGCTTAATTTGGGCGGGAGGGCCCTACAATGAGCAGTTCTTC. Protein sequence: CASSLIWAGGPYNEQFF.

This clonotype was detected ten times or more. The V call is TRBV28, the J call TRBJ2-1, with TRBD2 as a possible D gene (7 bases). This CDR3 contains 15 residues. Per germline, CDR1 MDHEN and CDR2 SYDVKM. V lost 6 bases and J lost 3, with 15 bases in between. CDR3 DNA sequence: TGTGCCAGCAGCTTTGGGGGGGACAACTACAATGAGCAGTTCTTC. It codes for CASSFGGDNYNEQFF.